Below are 14 T cell receptor beta chains sequenced from a single sample in a study of T-cell reconstitution after alpha-beta-depleted transplantation in children. Preparation of the TCRbeta library was carried out with unique molecular identifiers. Via MiXCR, TCRdb re-called the PCR reads, giving one row per CDR3 protein. The data show 530,000 or so distinct CDR3 sequences, with 27% seen just once and approximately 39% held by the top ten. Specimen: PBMCs, collected before TCRalphabeta/CD19-depleted stem cell transplant. The receptors derive from a boy in the first two years of life with Wiskott-Aldrich syndrome, due to receive a stem cell transplant.

This rearrangement joins TRBV15 to TRBJ2-7; TRBD1 matches 7 bases. J lost 3 bases, V lost 5 bases, and 4 bases had no gene match. Germline lookup yields CDR1 LNHNV and CDR2 YYDKDF (reference sequence). The CDR3 spans 13 residues. For the CDR3, the DNA is TGTGCCACCAGCGGCCGGGACAGCTACGAGCAGTACTTC. Residues: CATSGRDSYEQYF. The full variable domain, in which reference TRBV15 and TRBJ2-7 provide the parts outside the CDR3, is DAMVIQNPRYQVTQFGKPVTLSCSQTLNHNVMYWYQQKSSQAPKLLFHYYDKDFNNEADTPDNFQSRRPNTSFCFLDIRSPGLGDTAMYLCATSGRDSYEQYFGPGTRLTVT.

This clonotype was observed at least ten times. The CDR3 bases are TGCGCCAGCAGCTTGGGACTAGCGGGTTTCAATGAGCAGTTCTTC. As protein: CASSLGLAGFNEQFF. The chain has TRBV5-1 and TRBJ2-1, with 10 bases aligning to TRBD2. In germline, CDR1 is SGHRS, CDR2 YFSETQ. Unmatched junction bases numbered 3, after V lost 0 bases and J lost 6 bases. The CDR3 spans 15 residues.

This clonotype was observed a handful of times. This chain connects TRBV27 to TRBJ2-2; no clear D. Trimming pared 2 bases from V and 1 base from J, leaving 5 bases between. This CDR3 has 14 amino acids. From germline, CDR1 is MNHEY and CDR2 SMNVEV (reference sequence). The DNA of the CDR3 is TGTGCCAGCAGTTTAGAGGAGAACACCGGGGAGCTGTTTTTT. Amino acids: CASSLEENTGELFF.

In its sample, this clonotype was seen many times. The V and J genes are TRBV7-2 and TRBJ2-3, with D perhaps matching TRBD1 (5 bases). In germline, CDR1 is SGHTA, CDR2 FQGNSA. CDR3 length equals 14 residues. Trimming pared 3 bases from V and 2 bases from J, leaving 9 bases between. The CDR3 DNA follows: TGTGCCAGCAGCTTGACAGCTTTCACAGATACGCAGTATTTT. Its protein product is CASSLTAFTDTQYF.

The rearrangement joins TRBV9 to TRBJ2-7; D uncertain. CDR1 is SGDLS, CDR2 YYNGEE, per germline. V was clipped by 5 bases and J by 6 bases, with 15 bases between them. This CDR3 has 13 amino acids. The CDR3 here is CASSASQTAEQYF. The CDR3 DNA follows: TGTGCCAGCAGTGCATCTCAGACCGCCGAGCAGTACTTC.

In its sample, this clonotype was seen a few times. CDR3 DNA sequence: TGTGCCAGCAGCTTAGTAGTCTCCGCTAGCGGGAGTCCTTGGGATACGCAGTATTTT. It codes for CASSLVVSASGSPWDTQYF. The chain has TRBV7-8 and TRBJ2-3; 10 positions agree with TRBD2. Germline V lookup: CDR1 SGHVS, CDR2 FQNEAQ. After removal of 1 base from V and 6 bases from J, the junction contained 16 bases not matched to a gene. The CDR3 is 19 residues long.

The chain uses TRBV7-9 and TRBJ1-2; D is undetermined. With 1 base removed from V and 4 bases from J, the gap between germline ends came to 10 bases. CDR1 and CDR2 from the germline V gene are SEHNR and FQNEAQ (reference sequence). This CDR3 contains 14 residues. CDR3 DNA: TGTGCCAGCAGCTTAGGGGAGGGCCCCTATGGCTACACCTTC. Translation: CASSLGEGPYGYTF.

The CDR3 coding sequence is TGCGCCAGACGTGTAGCGGGAGTCTTAAGAGATACGCAGTATTTT. It encodes CARRVAGVLRDTQYF. The chain links TRBV5-1 to TRBJ2-3; 9 nucleotides line up with TRBD2. Losses at the gene ends were 8 bases for V and 5 bases for J; bases not matched to a gene: 12. Germline V gene data show CDR1 as SGHRS and CDR2 as YFSETQ. The CDR3 consists of 15 residues.

The chain links TRBV5-5 to TRBJ2-7; D uncertain. This CDR3 has 13 residues. V gave up 0 bases and J gave up 7 bases, with 11 bases separating them. Germline V lookup: CDR1 SGHKS, CDR2 YYEKEE (reference sequence). In DNA form, the CDR3 reads TGTGCCAGCAGCTTGGCCGGAACAGTGGAGCAGTACTTC. Translating it yields CASSLAGTVEQYF.

This clonotype was counted a few times. The chain uses TRBV5-1 and TRBJ2-1; 7 bases align to TRBD2. The germline gives CDR1 SGHRS, CDR2 YFSETQ. V gave up 1 base and J gave up 8 bases; unmatched junction bases: 9. The CDR3 has 15 amino acids. CDR3 amino acids: CASSLSGRAIDEQFF. The CDR3 DNA is TGCGCCAGCAGCTTGAGTGGGAGGGCCATCGATGAGCAGTTCTTC.

This clonotype was seen a handful of times. The chain employs TRBV5-1 and TRBJ2-2; the D gene could be TRBD1 or TRBD2 (5 bases each). The CDR3 totals 15 residues. The V and J ends lost 4 bases and 0 bases respectively, with 10 bases between them. Germline V gene lookup returns CDR1 SGHRS and CDR2 YFSETQ. The CDR3 nucleotides are TGCGCCAGCAGCACCGGGGCCTCGAACACCGGGGAGCTGTTTTTT. Encoded protein: CASSTGASNTGELFF.

V usage is TRBV6-5 and J usage is TRBJ2-1; tentative D call: TRBD2 (5 bases). The CDR3 is made up of 14 amino acids. Germline lookup yields CDR1 MNHEY and CDR2 SVGAGI. The V and J ends lost 2 bases and 6 bases respectively, with 11 bases between them. The CDR3 reads CASSYLKRGNEQFF. DNA of the CDR3: TGTGCCAGCAGTTACCTTAAACGGGGCAATGAGCAGTTCTTC.

About this clonotype itself: Germline is not matched at one junction end, which may reflect a read error. V gene TRBV5-4 combines with J gene TRBJ2-1; D is unclear. CDR1 SGHNT and CDR2 YYREEE come from the germline V gene (reference sequence). CDR3 size: 13 residues. Written as DNA, the CDR3 is TGTGCCAGCGGCTTGGGCCAGATCTGGGGGCAGTTCTTC. Translating gives CASGLGQIWGQFF.

Of note for this clonotype: Given a much more abundant clone one base away, this may be a read error. V usage is TRBV2 and J usage is TRBJ2-7; D unresolved. This CDR3 contains 10 residues. V lost 6 bases to trimming and J lost 3 bases, with 3 bases between them. Germline CDR1 and CDR2: SNHLY and FYNNEI. CDR3 DNA: TGTGCCAGCAGAAACTACGAGCAGTACTTC. It encodes CASRNYEQYF.